Presented here are 19 T cell receptor beta chains from one specimen sequenced in a study of OX40 agonist ivuxolimab in advanced cancers. The method was immunoSEQ multiplex PCR; TCRdb's version includes in-frame clones alone and lacks a portion of them. The sample contains some 27,000 clones, about 86% of which appear only once. This sample comprised CD4+ or CD8+ T cells sorted from blood, obtained in a trial of the OX40 agonist ivuxolimab. These receptor sequences come from an adult with an advanced solid tumor such as melanoma, head and neck, liver or kidney cancer.

CDR3 in DNA: TGCGCCAGCAGCCAATGGTCTAGCACAGATACGCAGTATTTT. Residues: CASSQWSSTDTQYF. The rearrangement joins TRBV4-1 to TRBJ2-3; D not certain. V lost 2 bases to trimming and J lost 0 bases, with 6 bases between them. CDR1 is MGHRA and CDR2 is YSYEKL in the germline V gene. The CDR3 is 14 residues long.

The V gene is TRBV29-1, the J gene TRBJ1-4; the D is unclear. CDR3 length equals 12 residues. The germline gives CDR1 SQVTM, CDR2 ANQGSEA. V lost 4 bases, J lost 7 bases, and 10 bases lay in between. The CDR3 sequence is CSVGRRGEKLFF. The CDR3 bases are TGCAGCGTTGGGAGACGCGGTGAAAAACTGTTTTTT.

This rearrangement joins TRBV9 to TRBJ2-1; D may be TRBD1 (6 bases). V lost 3 bases and J lost 9, with 7 bases in between. The CDR3 has 11 residues. Germline V gene sequence: CDR1 SGDLS, CDR2 YYNGEE. DNA for the CDR3: TGTGCCAGCAGCGCGACAGGTGAGCAGTTCTTC. Translation gives CASSATGEQFF.

The chain has TRBV19 and TRBJ1-1, with D unclear. The CDR3 totals 13 residues. Germline values: CDR1 LNHDA, CDR2 SQIVND (reference sequence). The V and J ends lost 3 bases and 1 base respectively, with 6 bases between them. In DNA form, the CDR3 reads TGTGCCAGTAGTATTTCGGCGAACACTGAAGCTTTCTTT. This translates into CASSISANTEAFF.

The chain uses TRBV2 and TRBJ1-1; D unclear. V was clipped by 7 bases and J by 3 bases, with 0 bases between them. CDR3 length: 9 residues. Germline CDR1 and CDR2: SNHLY and FYNNEI. The CDR3 coding sequence is TGTGCCAGCAACACTGAAGCTTTCTTT. This gives the protein CASNTEAFF.

The chain employs TRBV4-3 and TRBJ2-2, with D unresolved. Per the germline V gene, CDR1 is LGHNA and CDR2 is YSLEER. The CDR3 is 18 amino acids. V lost 0 bases and J lost 0, with 14 bases in between. CDR3 DNA sequence: TGCGCCAGCAGCCAAGATTGGGGTCGACACGCGAACACCGGGGAGCTGTTTTTT. Amino acid sequence: CASSQDWGRHANTGELFF.

This chain joins TRBV27 and TRBJ2-2; unclear D gene. Trimming took 2 bases from V and 0 from J, leaving 4 bases between them. This CDR3 has 14 residues. CDR1 is MNHEY and CDR2 is SMNVEV in the germline V gene (reference sequence). CDR3: CASSLPSNTGELFF. Written as DNA, the CDR3 is TGTGCCAGCAGTTTACCCTCGAACACCGGGGAGCTGTTTTTT.

V and J are TRBV10-3 and TRBJ2-1, with D possibly being TRBD2 (5 bases). Looked up from germline, CDR1 is ENHRY and CDR2 is SYGVKD. This CDR3 contains 12 residues. V was pared by 3 bases and J by 10 bases, with 10 bases between. The CDR3 sequence is CAISDEGREQFF. The CDR3 region has the DNA TGTGCCATCAGTGATGAGGGCCGGGAGCAGTTCTTC.

The rearrangement joins TRBV7-9 to TRBJ1-1; no reliable D call. CDR1 and CDR2 from the germline V gene are SEHNR and FQNEAQ (reference sequence). The V and J ends lost 7 bases and 1 base respectively, with 10 bases between them. The CDR3 length is 13 residues. The CDR3 nucleotides are TGTGCCAGCACCCACCAGACGAACACTGAAGCTTTCTTT. Its translation is CASTHQTNTEAFF. The full variable domain, with the rest looked up from reference TRBV7-9 and TRBJ1-1, is DTGVSQNPRHKITKRGQNVTFRCDPISEHNRLYWYRQTLGQGPEFLTYFQNEAQLEKSRLLSDRFSAERPKGSFSTLEIQRTEQGDSAMYLCASTHQTNTEAFFGQGTRLTVV.

The J gene is TRBJ2-1, the V gene TRBV11-1; the match to TRBD1 covers 9 bases. With 2 bases clipped from V and 6 bases from J, the junction kept 8 bases outside the gene matches. CDR3 length: 16 amino acids. Germline-derived CDR1 and CDR2 are SGHAT and FQDESV (reference sequence). The CDR3 region has the DNA TGTGCCAGCAGCTTATACCGGGACAGGGTTATCAATGAGCAGTTCTTC. Translated, it gives CASSLYRDRVINEQFF.

The CDR3, as DNA: TGTGCCAGTAGTGCCCAGACAGGCCCATACGAGCAGTACTTC. It specifies CASSAQTGPYEQYF. The chain uses TRBV19 and TRBJ2-7, with a tentative D call TRBD1 (6 bases). The germline gives CDR1 LNHDA, CDR2 SQIVND (reference sequence). Deletions cut 5 bases from V and 4 bases from J, with 15 bases between. This CDR3 spans 14 amino acids.

The genes are TRBV30 and TRBJ2-1; D unresolved. Germline V gene lookup returns CDR1 GTSNPN and CDR2 SVGIG (reference sequence). The CDR3 contains 12 residues. V dropped 2 bases and J dropped 8 bases, with 10 bases sitting between them. The CDR3 loop is CAWSWSFHEQFF. For the CDR3, the DNA is TGTGCCTGGAGTTGGTCCTTTCATGAGCAGTTCTTC.

This clone was observed once. The V call is TRBV30, the J call TRBJ2-7, with TRBD1 as a possible D gene (5 bases). CDR1 is GTSNPN, CDR2 SVGIG, per germline (reference sequence). The ends were cut back, 0 bases at V and 2 bases at J, with 11 bases in the middle. This CDR3 comprises 14 residues. CDR3: CAWSVGSGTYEQYF. Here the CDR3 DNA reads TGTGCCTGGAGTGTCGGTTCAGGGACCTACGAGCAGTACTTC.

V is TRBV7-9 and J is TRBJ2-1, with 7 nucleotides matching TRBD1. Looked up from germline, CDR1 is SEHNR and CDR2 is FQNEAQ (reference sequence). V trimming: 5 bases; J trimming: 1 base; junction bases outside the gene matches: 8. The CDR3 is made up of 16 amino acids. DNA of the CDR3: TGTGCCAGCAGCCACCCGACAGGGCTGTCCTACAATGAGCAGTTCTTC. Translated: CASSHPTGLSYNEQFF. Variable domain in full (rest from reference TRBV7-9 and TRBJ2-1): DTGVSQNPRHKITKRGQNVTFRCDPISEHNRLYWYRQTLGQGPEFLTYFQNEAQLEKSRLLSDRFSAERPKGSFSTLEIQRTEQGDSAMYLCASSHPTGLSYNEQFFGPGTRLTVL.

The V gene is TRBV6-1, the J gene TRBJ1-1, with a weak D call TRBD1 (5 bases). Germline-derived CDR1 and CDR2 are MNHNS and SASEGT. This CDR3 spans 13 amino acids. The V end lost 2 bases, the J end lost 6 bases, and 10 bases lay between the germline ends. The CDR3 sequence is CASSEPWGAEAFF. CDR3 sequence (DNA): TGTGCCAGCAGTGAACCATGGGGGGCTGAAGCTTTCTTT.

This CDR3 reads CASSLGQVRTEAFF. The CDR3 coding sequence is TGTGCCAGCAGCTTAGGACAGGTCCGAACTGAAGCTTTCTTT. The chain couples TRBV7-9 to TRBJ1-1; tentatively, D is TRBD1 (6 bases). V was clipped by 1 base and J by 5 bases, with 11 bases between them. The germline V gene encodes CDR1 SEHNR and CDR2 FQNEAQ (reference sequence). This CDR3 is built from 14 residues.

A few counts support this clone. The rearrangement links TRBV7-9 to TRBJ1-2, with unresolved D. V lost 5 bases and J lost 8, with 15 bases in between. The CDR3 runs 13 residues. CDR1 is SEHNR and CDR2 is FQNEAQ in the germline V gene (reference sequence). The CDR3 nucleotides read TGTGCCAGCAGCGTCACACCCCGCGGGGGCTACACCTTC. Amino acids: CASSVTPRGGYTF.

CDR3 amino acids: CASSGRWTGGFGANVLTF. The CDR3 bases are TGTGCCAGCAGCGGGAGGTGGACAGGGGGCTTTGGGGCCAACGTCCTGACTTTC. This chain joins TRBV5-6 and TRBJ2-6; 11 nucleotides agree with TRBD1. The germline gives CDR1 SGHDT, CDR2 YYEEEE. V dropped 4 bases and J dropped 3; count of bases not matched to a gene: 9. The CDR3 sequence is 18 residues long.

The gene calls are TRBV10-3 and TRBJ2-7; D possibly corresponds to TRBD2 (5 bases). CDR1 is ENHRY and CDR2 is SYGVKD in the germline V gene. The CDR3 is 14 residues long. Between the trimmed V and J ends, which lost 3 bases and 7 bases, there was a span of 16 bases. The CDR3 loop reads CAISDPLNRGEQYF. The CDR3 DNA reads as TGTGCCATCAGTGACCCACTTAACCGAGGGGAGCAGTACTTC.